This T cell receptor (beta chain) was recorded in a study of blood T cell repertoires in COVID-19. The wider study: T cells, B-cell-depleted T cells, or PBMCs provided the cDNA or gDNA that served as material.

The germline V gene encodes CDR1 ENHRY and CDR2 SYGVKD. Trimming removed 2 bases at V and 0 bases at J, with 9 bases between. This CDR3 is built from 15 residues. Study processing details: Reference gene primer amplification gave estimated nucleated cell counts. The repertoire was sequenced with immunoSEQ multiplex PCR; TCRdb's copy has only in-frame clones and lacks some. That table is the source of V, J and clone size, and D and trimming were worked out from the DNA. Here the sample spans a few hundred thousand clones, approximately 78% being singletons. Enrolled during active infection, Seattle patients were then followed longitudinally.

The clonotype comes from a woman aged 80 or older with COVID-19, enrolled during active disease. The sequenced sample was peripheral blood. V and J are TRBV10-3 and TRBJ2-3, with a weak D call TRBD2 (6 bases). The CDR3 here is CAISEGGGSTDTQYF. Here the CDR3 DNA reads TGTGCCATCAGTGAGGGTGGGGGGAGCACAGATACGCAGTATTTT.